One and the same sample provided the 11 T cell receptor beta chains below, sequenced in a study of cytomegalovirus exposure and HLA in healthy donors (dated by TCRdb to 2015 to 2018). Receptor amplification or capture employed the immunoSEQ multiplex PCR assay. For the multiplex PCR, a mixture combining 60 forward primers for TCR Vbeta segments and 13 reverse primers for TCR Jbeta segments was used. The table was pulled from immuneACCESS by TCRdb, which kept in-frame rearrangements only. Such tables lose some clones; where checked, under half of the loss comes from unresolved V genes, and the rest has no known cause. Recorded for this sample are over 150,000 clones; over 75% of them occurred a single time. The ten most abundant clones make up 2.5% to 3.5% of the sample. The sample consisted of PBMCs. The source of these receptors is a woman in her 30s in good health and CMV-seronegative.

The table lists this clone with a few counts. The chain joins TRBV7-9 to TRBJ2-1; the D is unclear. This CDR3 is built from 12 residues. The V gene's germline CDR1 is SEHNR and CDR2 FQNEAQ (reference sequence). V dropped 3 bases and J dropped 8 bases, with 8 bases sitting between them. CDR3 bases: TGTGCCAGCAGCTTGTTTAGCTATGAGCAGTTCTTC. It yields the protein CASSLFSYEQFF.

This chain joins TRBV4-1 and TRBJ2-2; 9 positions match TRBD1. Germline V gene sequence: CDR1 MGHRA, CDR2 YSYEKL. This CDR3 is 17 amino acids long. V lost 2 bases to trimming and J lost 4 bases; unmatched junction nucleotides: 8. The CDR3 protein is CASSQLTRDRATGELFF. The CDR3 DNA reads TGCGCCAGCAGCCAACTGACCCGGGACAGGGCCACCGGGGAGCTGTTTTTT.

The chain combines TRBV5-8 with TRBJ2-7; tentatively, D is TRBD1 (5 bases). Germline-derived CDR1 and CDR2 are SGHTS and YDEGEE. V shed 0 bases and J shed 2 bases, with 9 bases lying between them. This CDR3 has 14 residues. The DNA of the CDR3 is TGTGCCAGCAGCTTGGCTCCAGGGACCTACGAGCAGTACTTC. Translating it yields CASSLAPGTYEQYF.

The chain links TRBV5-1 to TRBJ1-1; D perhaps matches TRBD1 (6 bases). The germline V and J ends were trimmed by 3 bases and 7 bases, with 13 bases remaining between them. CDR1 and CDR2 (germline): SGHRS, YFSETQ. This CDR3 is built from 13 residues. CDR3 region: CASSWNRVGEAFF. The CDR3 bases are TGCGCCAGCAGCTGGAACAGGGTTGGTGAAGCTTTCTTT.

The sample holds one count of this clone. The rearrangement joins TRBV7-6 to TRBJ1-6, with TRBD1 matching over 9 bases. This CDR3 has 19 residues. Germline V lookup: CDR1 SGHVS, CDR2 FNYEAQ. Trimming removed 2 bases from V and 7 bases from J; junction bases left unmatched: 15. DNA of the CDR3: TGTGCCAGCAGCTTAAAGGGAGGGACAGGGAACACTAAAAATTCACCCCTCCACTTT. Amino acid sequence: CASSLKGGTGNTKNSPLHF.

The rearrangement joins TRBV15 to TRBJ1-4; 8 positions agree with TRBD1. Looked up from germline, CDR1 is LNHNV and CDR2 is YYDKDF (reference sequence). The CDR3 loop spans 16 amino acids. Trimming took 2 bases from V and 7 from J; bases not matched to a gene: 9. In DNA, the CDR3 is TGTGCCACCAGCAGATTGGAGTCGGGACAGGCTGAAAAACTGTTTTTT. It encodes CATSRLESGQAEKLFF.

The V call is TRBV5-1, the J call TRBJ2-3; TRBD2 aligns across 8 bases. CDR3 length: 18 residues. Germline-derived CDR1 and CDR2 are SGHRS and YFSETQ. V shed 1 base, J shed 2 bases, and the junction held 12 bases outside the gene matches. Written as DNA, the CDR3 is TGCGCCAGCAGCTTGCGGCTTTTGGAGCGGGGGCCCACAGATACGCAGTATTTT. Encoded protein: CASSLRLLERGPTDTQYF.

The genes are TRBV4-1 and TRBJ2-7; D is perhaps TRBD1 (5 bases). CDR1 MGHRA and CDR2 YSYEKL come from the germline V gene. V shed 0 bases and J shed 3 bases, with 15 bases lying between them. The CDR3 is 16 residues long. The CDR3 DNA is TGCGCCAGCAGCCAAGATGGGGCGTTGAGGCGCTACGAGCAGTACTTC. This gives the protein CASSQDGALRRYEQYF.

The chain combines TRBV30 with TRBJ2-7; a possible D gene is TRBD1 (5 bases). Trimming cost V 0 bases and J 3 bases, with 12 bases left between them. This CDR3 comprises 14 residues. Germline V gene sequence: CDR1 GTSNPN, CDR2 SVGIG (reference sequence). CDR3 nucleotide sequence: TGTGCCTGGAGTGTAATGGGGCACAGCTACGAGCAGTACTTC. Its translation is CAWSVMGHSYEQYF.

V usage is TRBV9 and J usage is TRBJ1-2, with TRBD1 identical over 7 bases. CDR1 and CDR2 from the germline V gene are SGDLS and YYNGEE. This CDR3 comprises 15 residues. The V gene end was trimmed by 2 bases and the J gene end by 4 bases; junction bases not matched to a gene: 8. The CDR3 region is CASSVANRGIYGYTF. In DNA form, the CDR3 reads TGTGCCAGCAGCGTTGCTAACAGGGGAATCTATGGCTACACCTTC.

This clone was observed once. The chain uses TRBV7-8 and TRBJ2-7, with D perhaps TRBD2 (5 bases). Trimming took 0 bases from V and 4 from J, leaving 7 bases between them. Germline V lookup: CDR1 SGHVS, CDR2 FQNEAQ. This CDR3 region has 13 residues. The CDR3 nucleotides read TGTGCCAGCAGCTTAGCGGGAGAATACGAGCAGTACTTC. Translated, it gives CASSLAGEYEQYF.